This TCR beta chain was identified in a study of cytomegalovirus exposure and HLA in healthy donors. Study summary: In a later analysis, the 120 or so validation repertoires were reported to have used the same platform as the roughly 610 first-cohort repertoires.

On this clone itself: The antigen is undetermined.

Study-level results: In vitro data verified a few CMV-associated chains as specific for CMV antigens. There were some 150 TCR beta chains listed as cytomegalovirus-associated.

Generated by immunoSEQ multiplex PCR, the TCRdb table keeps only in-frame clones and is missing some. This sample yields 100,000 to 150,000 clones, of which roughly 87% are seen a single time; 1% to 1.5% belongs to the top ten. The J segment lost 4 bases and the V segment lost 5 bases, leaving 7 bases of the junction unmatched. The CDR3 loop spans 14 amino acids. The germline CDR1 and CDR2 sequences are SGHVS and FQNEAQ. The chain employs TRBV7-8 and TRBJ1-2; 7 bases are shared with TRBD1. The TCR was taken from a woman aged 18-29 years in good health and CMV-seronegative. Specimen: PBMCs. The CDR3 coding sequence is TGTGCCAGCAGCGCTCGAGGGGGCGCCTATGGCTACACCTTC. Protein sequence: CASSARGGAYGYTF.